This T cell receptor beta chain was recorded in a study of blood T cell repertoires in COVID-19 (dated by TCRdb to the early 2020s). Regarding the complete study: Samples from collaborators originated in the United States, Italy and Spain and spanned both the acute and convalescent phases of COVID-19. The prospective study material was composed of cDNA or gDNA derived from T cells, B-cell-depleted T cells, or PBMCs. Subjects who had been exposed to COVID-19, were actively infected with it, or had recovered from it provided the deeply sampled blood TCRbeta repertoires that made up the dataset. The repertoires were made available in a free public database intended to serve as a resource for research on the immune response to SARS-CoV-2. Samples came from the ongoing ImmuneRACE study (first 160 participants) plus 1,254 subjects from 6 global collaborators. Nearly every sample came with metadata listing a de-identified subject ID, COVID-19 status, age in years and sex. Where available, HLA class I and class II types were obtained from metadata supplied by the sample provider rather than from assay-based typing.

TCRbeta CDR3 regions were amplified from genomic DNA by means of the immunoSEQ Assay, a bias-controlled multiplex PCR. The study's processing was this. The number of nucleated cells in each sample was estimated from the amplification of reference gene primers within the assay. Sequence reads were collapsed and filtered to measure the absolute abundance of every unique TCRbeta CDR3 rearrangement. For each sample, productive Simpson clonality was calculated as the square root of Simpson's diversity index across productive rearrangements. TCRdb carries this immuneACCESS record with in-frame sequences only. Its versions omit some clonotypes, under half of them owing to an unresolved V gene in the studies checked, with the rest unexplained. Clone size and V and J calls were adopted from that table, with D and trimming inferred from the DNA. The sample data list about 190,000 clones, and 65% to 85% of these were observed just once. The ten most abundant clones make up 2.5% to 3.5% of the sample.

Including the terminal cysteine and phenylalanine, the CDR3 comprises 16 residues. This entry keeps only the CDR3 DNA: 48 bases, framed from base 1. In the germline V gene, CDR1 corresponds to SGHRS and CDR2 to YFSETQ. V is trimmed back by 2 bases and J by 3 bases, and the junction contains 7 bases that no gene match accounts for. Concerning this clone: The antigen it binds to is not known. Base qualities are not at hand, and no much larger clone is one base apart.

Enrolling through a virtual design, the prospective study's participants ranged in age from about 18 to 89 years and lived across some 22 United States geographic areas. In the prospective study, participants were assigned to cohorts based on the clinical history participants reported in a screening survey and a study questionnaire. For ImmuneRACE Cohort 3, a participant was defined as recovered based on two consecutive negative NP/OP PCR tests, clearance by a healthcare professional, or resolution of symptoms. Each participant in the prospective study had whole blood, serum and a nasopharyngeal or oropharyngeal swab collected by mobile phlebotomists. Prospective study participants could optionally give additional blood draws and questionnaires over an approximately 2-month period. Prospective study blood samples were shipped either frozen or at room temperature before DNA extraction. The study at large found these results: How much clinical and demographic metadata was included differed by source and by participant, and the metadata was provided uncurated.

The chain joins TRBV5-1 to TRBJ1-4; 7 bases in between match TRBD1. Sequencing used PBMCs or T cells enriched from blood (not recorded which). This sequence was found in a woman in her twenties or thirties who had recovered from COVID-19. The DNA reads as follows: TGCGCCAGCAGCTTTTGGCAGGGGGGAGCTAATGAAAAACTGTTTTTT. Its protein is CASSFWQGGANEKLFF.